What follows are 17 T cell receptor beta chains derived from one specimen sequenced in a study of T-cell reconstitution after alpha-beta-depleted transplantation in children. Unique molecular identifiers were built into the TCRbeta library. TCRdb reprocessed the PCR reads with MiXCR, giving one entry per CDR3 protein. The profile shows about 76,000 distinct CDR3 sequences, 13% to 15% of them singletons. The sequences come from PBMCs, mostly from graft donor cells, collected 180 days after TCRalphabeta/CD19-depleted stem cell transplant. The source is a male patient under 10 years old who had a stem cell transplant for acute lymphoblastic leukemia, so the T cells may come from the graft donor.

The chain carries TRBV5-1 and TRBJ1-2; possibly TRBD1 for D (6 bases). Trimming cost V 1 base and J 4 bases, with 14 bases left between them. CDR3 length equals 15 residues. Looked up from germline, CDR1 is SGHRS and CDR2 is YFSETQ. CDR3 DNA: TGCGCCAGCAGCTTGACAGGGAAAGGGAGCTATGGCTACACCTTC. Amino acids: CASSLTGKGSYGYTF.

This rearrangement joins TRBV10-3 to TRBJ1-1, with 7 bases identical to TRBD1. Germline trimming cut 1 base from V and 1 base from J; bases unmatched to any gene: 3. Germline V gene data show CDR1 as ENHRY and CDR2 as SYGVKD. The CDR3 has 15 residues. CDR3 loop: CAISEYRTGNTEAFF. The CDR3 bases are TGTGCCATCAGTGAGTATAGGACAGGGAACACTGAAGCTTTCTTT.

This clonotype is judged medium-sized. V usage is TRBV27 and J usage is TRBJ2-5; D possibly uses TRBD1 or TRBD2 (6 bases each). The V gene lost 6 bases and the J gene lost 1 base, with 12 bases spanning the gap. This CDR3 comprises 14 residues. CDR1 and CDR2 from the germline V gene are MNHEY and SMNVEV (reference sequence). CDR3 protein: CASRAGGLQETQYF. The CDR3 bases are TGTGCCAGCAGGGCCGGGGGCCTCCAAGAGACCCAGTACTTC.

J is TRBJ2-7 and V is TRBV7-9, with unresolved D. Trimming shortened V by 5 bases and J by 6 bases, and 11 bases separated the two germline ends. The CDR3 runs to 12 residues. Germline loops: CDR1 SEHNR, CDR2 FQNEAQ (reference sequence). The CDR3, as DNA: TGTGCCAGCAGCCCCCTCTTGGGCGAGCAGTACTTC. It encodes CASSPLLGEQYF.

This clonotype was counted a few times. J is TRBJ2-7 and V is TRBV28; D is possibly TRBD1 (5 bases). Germline-derived CDR1 and CDR2 are MDHEN and SYDVKM. V was cut by 5 bases and J by 2 bases, with 7 bases left in between. The CDR3 totals 12 residues. The CDR3 here is CASSEGAYEQYF. For the CDR3, the DNA is TGTGCCAGCAGTGAAGGGGCCTACGAGCAGTACTTC. Based on the CDR3 plus reference TRBV28 and TRBJ2-7, the full variable domain is DVKVTQSSRYLVKRTGEKVFLECVQDMDHENMFWYRQDPGLGLRLIYFSYDVKMKEKGDIPEGYSVSREKKERFSLILESASTNQTSMYLCASSEGAYEQYFGPGTRLTVT.

This clonotype has just a few counts. The chain is built from TRBV5-5 and TRBJ1-1, with D possibly matching TRBD1 (5 bases). The CDR3 sequence is 12 residues long. In germline, CDR1 is SGHKS, CDR2 YYEKEE (reference sequence). Trimming removed 2 bases at V and 10 bases at J, with 12 bases between. The CDR3 nucleotides are TGTGCCAGCAGCTTATGGGGCCTCGGAGCTTTCTTT. Protein product: CASSLWGLGAFF.

This clonotype has just one count. The chain employs TRBV3-1 and TRBJ2-7; no clear D. The germline CDR1 and CDR2 sequences are LGHDT and YNNKEL (reference sequence). Trimming took 5 bases from V and 2 from J, leaving 10 bases between them. This CDR3 spans 13 amino acids. The CDR3 sequence is CASSFGHPYEQYF. Here the CDR3 DNA reads TGTGCCAGCAGCTTTGGGCACCCCTACGAGCAGTACTTC.

J is TRBJ2-7 and V is TRBV7-9, with no clear D. V was cut by 0 bases and J by 2 bases, with 11 bases left in between. The CDR3 runs to 15 residues. The germline V gene has CDR1 SEHNR and CDR2 FQNEAQ (reference sequence). Here the CDR3 reads CASSLAERSTYEQYF. The CDR3 DNA sequence: TGTGCCAGCAGCTTAGCGGAGAGATCTACCTACGAGCAGTACTTC.

The rearrangement joins TRBV20-1 to TRBJ1-2; D might be TRBD1 (5 bases). V lost 5 bases and J 4 bases, leaving 17 bases between the germline ends. The CDR3 runs to 14 residues. Looked up from germline, CDR1 is DFQATT and CDR2 is SNEGSKA (reference sequence). Written as DNA, the CDR3 is TGCAGTGCTCACCGGGACTGGGTTTTCTATGGCTACACCTTC. This sequence encodes CSAHRDWVFYGYTF.

V usage is TRBV28 and J usage is TRBJ2-7, with a weak D call TRBD1 (6 bases). Looked up from germline, CDR1 is MDHEN and CDR2 is SYDVKM. Trimming removed 6 bases from V and 1 base from J, with 10 bases in between. The CDR3 runs to 13 residues. The CDR3 region has the DNA TGTGCCAGCAGCTCACAGGGATCCTACGAGCAGTACTTC. Its translation is CASSSQGSYEQYF.

Comments on this clonotype: A read error may produce the germline difference seen at one junction end. V usage is TRBV20-1 and J usage is TRBJ2-5; possibly TRBD2 for D (7 bases). This CDR3 contains 12 residues. The germline V gene encodes CDR1 DFQATT and CDR2 SNEGSKA (reference sequence). CDR3 bases: TGCAGTGTTAGAAGGGGGGGAGAGACCCAGTACTTC. It yields the protein CSVRRGGETQYF.

As concerns this clonotype: This may be a read error: a much more frequent sequence differs by one nucleotide. The chain employs TRBV7-2 and TRBJ2-1, with 10 bases matching TRBD2. The CDR3 totals 15 residues. Germline-derived CDR1 and CDR2 are SGHTA and FQGNSA. V lost 5 bases to trimming and J lost 6 bases; unmatched junction nucleotides: 7. CDR3 coding DNA: TGTGCCAGCAGCACACGGACTAGCGGTTTCAATGAGCAGTTCTTC. Protein product: CASSTRTSGFNEQFF.

The J gene is TRBJ1-6, the V gene TRBV20-1, with no clear D. Germline CDR1 reads DFQATT; CDR2 reads SNEGSKA (reference sequence). The CDR3 is 14 amino acids. Trimming took 7 bases from V and 13 from J, leaving 23 bases between them. In DNA form, the CDR3 reads TGCAGTGTTCTGGACCGAGAAAGTCTGGGCCCCCTCCACTTT. It is translated as CSVLDRESLGPLHF.

This clonotype showed up just a few times. This chain joins TRBV9 and TRBJ2-1; D not resolved. The CDR3 is 11 amino acids. V was shortened by 7 bases and J by 5 bases, with 7 bases between the two germline ends. CDR1 and CDR2 (germline): SGDLS, YYNGEE. This CDR3 reads CASGRNNEQFF. CDR3 sequence (DNA): TGTGCCAGCGGGCGGAACAATGAGCAGTTCTTC.

This clonotype has just a few counts. The V and J genes are TRBV5-1 and TRBJ1-5, with D unclear. Trimming took 5 bases from V and 4 from J, leaving 10 bases between them. The length of the CDR3 is 13 residues. Germline CDR1 reads SGHRS; CDR2 reads YFSETQ. CDR3 sequence reads: CASSQSTNQPQHF. The CDR3 nucleotides read TGCGCCAGCAGTCAAAGTACGAATCAGCCCCAGCATTTT.

J is TRBJ1-6 and V is TRBV20-1, with 7 bases fitting TRBD1. This CDR3 has 15 residues. CDR1 is DFQATT and CDR2 is SNEGSKA in the germline V gene (reference sequence). V lost 3 bases, J lost 5 bases, and 7 bases stayed unmatched. CDR3 in amino acids: CSARPRDRHNSPLHF. Written as DNA, the CDR3 is TGCAGTGCTAGGCCACGGGACAGACATAATTCACCCCTCCACTTT.

The chain links TRBV5-8 to TRBJ1-6, with a possible D match to TRBD1 (5 bases). Trimming stripped 4 bases from V and 9 bases from J, with 17 bases between. From germline, CDR1 is SGHTS and CDR2 YDEGEE. This CDR3 has 15 amino acids. CDR3 sequence (DNA): TGTGCCAGCAGCCCGCGTATAACGGGGCGTTCACCCCTCCACTTT. It encodes CASSPRITGRSPLHF.